Listed below are T cell receptor beta chains from one sample, sequenced in a study of cytomegalovirus exposure and HLA in healthy donors. Only in-frame clones appear in the TCRdb table, and some are missing; sequencing was by immunoSEQ multiplex PCR. The table has some 150,000 clones, less than 10% seen once. Sequencing was performed on PBMCs. These receptors were obtained from a man aged 50 to 59 in good health and CMV-seronegative. Each CDR3 is given with its conserved first and last residue. A D gene is named only where the DNA matches it firmly. Not all rows give a size; the values are once, few, many and, for expanded clones, a class.

CASGTTGGTDTQYF | TGTGCCAGCGGGACGACAGGTGGCACAGATACGCAGTATTTT | TRBJ2-3 | - | TRBV14 | -
CAWGTGTGGPDTQYF | TGTGCCTGGGGAACCGGGACAGGGGGCCCAGATACGCAGTATTTT | TRBJ2-3 | TRBD1 | TRBV30 | few
CAWRKAGGPEQYF | TGTGCCTGGAGAAAAGCGGGAGGGCCCGAGCAGTACTTC | TRBJ2-7 | TRBD2 | TRBV30 | few
CASSTNRGPEPQHF | TGTGCCAGTAGTACAAACAGGGGACCGGAGCCCCAGCATTTT | TRBJ1-5 | TRBD1 | TRBV19 | few
CSVVLAGVIQYF | TGCAGCGTTGTTCTAGCGGGAGTCATACAGTACTTC | TRBJ2-7 | TRBD2 | TRBV29-1 | few
CASSPTSGTRGKTQYF | TGTGCCAGCAGTCCTACCTCCGGGACTAGGGGGAAGACCCAGTACTTC | TRBJ2-5 | TRBD2 | TRBV9 | few
CASSPFGTTQDTQYF | TGTGCCAGCAGCCCATTCGGGACTACCCAAGATACGCAGTATTTT | TRBJ2-3 | TRBD2 | TRBV28 | few
CASSLWVARTDTQYF | TGCGCCAGCAGCTTGTGGGTAGCTCGCACAGATACGCAGTATTTT | TRBJ2-3 | - | TRBV5-1 | few
CASSYGANQPQHF | TGTGCCAGCAGTTACGGGGCCAATCAGCCCCAGCATTTT | TRBJ1-5 | - | TRBV6-7 | few
CASSPAGLAGLSYEQYF | TGTGCCAGCAGCCCAGCGGGACTAGCGGGGCTCTCCTACGAGCAGTACTTC | TRBJ2-7 | TRBD2 | TRBV14 | -
CASSLAPGLIYGYTF | TGTGCCAGCAGCTTGGCGCCAGGTTTGATCTATGGCTACACCTTC | TRBJ1-2 | - | TRBV5-6 | -
CASSPEGHSLSPLHF | TGTGCCAGCAGCCCGGAGGGCCACTCCCTTTCACCCCTCCACTTT | TRBJ1-6 | - | TRBV5-4 | few
CARKAGGTYEQYF | TGTGCCCGGAAGGCAGGGGGGACCTACGAGCAGTACTTC | TRBJ2-7 | - | TRBV30 | -
CASQVGTGGSDTQYF | TGTGCCAGCCAAGTGGGGACAGGGGGCTCAGATACGCAGTATTTT | TRBJ2-3 | TRBD1 | TRBV2 | -
CASSQTSGFTGELFF | TGTGCCAGCAGCCAGACTAGCGGGTTTACCGGGGAGCTGTTTTTT | TRBJ2-2 | TRBD2 | TRBV7-3 | -
CASGDRDNEQFF | TGCGCCAGCGGAGACAGGGACAATGAGCAGTTCTTC | TRBJ2-1 | TRBD1 | TRBV5-1 | few
CASSLRGGVTGELFF | TGTGCCAGCAGCTTAAGGGGGGGGGTCACCGGGGAGCTGTTTTTT | TRBJ2-2 | TRBD2 | TRBV7-3 | -
CASSREGLNTEAFF | TGTGCCAGTAGTAGGGAGGGATTGAACACTGAAGCTTTCTTT | TRBJ1-1 | - | TRBV19 | -
CSVEDRVSYEQYF | TGCAGCGTCGAGGACAGGGTTTCCTACGAGCAGTACTTC | TRBJ2-7 | TRBD1 | TRBV29-1 | few
CASTPQRANTGELFF | TGTGCCAGCACTCCCCAGAGGGCGAACACCGGGGAGCTGTTTTTT | TRBJ2-2 | - | TRBV27 | -
CASSGGQGWNEQYF | TGTGCCAGCAGTGGTGGGCAGGGGTGGAACGAGCAGTACTTC | TRBJ2-7 | - | TRBV6-1 | -
CASSETGLRGTYEQYF | TGTGCCAGCAGTGAGACAGGGTTACGAGGGACCTACGAGCAGTACTTC | TRBJ2-7 | TRBD1 | TRBV6-1 | few
CASSRGQGHSGNTIYF | TGTGCCAGCAGCCGAGGACAGGGTCACTCTGGAAACACCATATATTTT | TRBJ1-3 | TRBD1 | TRBV7-2 | -
CAWRAGRGNQPQHF | TGTGCCTGGAGAGCGGGACGGGGAAATCAGCCCCAGCATTTT | TRBJ1-5 | - | TRBV30 | few
CASSRGLAGYQETQYF | TGCGCCAGCAGCCGTGGACTAGCGGGCTACCAAGAGACCCAGTACTTC | TRBJ2-5 | TRBD2 | TRBV5-1 | few
CASSESGAVVETQYF | TGCGCCAGCAGTGAAAGCGGCGCGGTGGTGGAGACCCAGTACTTC | TRBJ2-5 | - | TRBV10-1 | -
CASSARLKGSREDLSYNEQFF | TGTGCCAGCAGCGCGAGATTAAAGGGGTCGAGGGAGGACCTTTCCTACAATGAGCAGTTCTTC | TRBJ2-1 | - | TRBV9 | few
CSAKRGETQYF | TGCAGTGCTAAGCGAGGGGAGACCCAGTACTTC | TRBJ2-5 | - | TRBV20-1 | -
CASSDGGHSGANVLTF | TGTGCCAGCAGTGATGGAGGGCACTCTGGGGCCAACGTCCTGACTTTC | TRBJ2-6 | - | TRBV6-1 | many
CASSPSVGGGYGYTF | TGTGCCAGCAGCCCGTCGGTAGGGGGTGGCTATGGCTACACCTTC | TRBJ1-2 | - | TRBV28 | -
CATQGNTEAFF | TGTGCCACCCAGGGTAACACTGAAGCTTTCTTT | TRBJ1-1 | - | TRBV10-3 | -
CASSIQGASTDTQYF | TGTGCCAGCAGCATCCAGGGGGCTAGCACAGATACGCAGTATTTT | TRBJ2-3 | TRBD1 | TRBV5-5 | -
CASSAGSTDTQYF | TGTGCCAGCAGCGCCGGGTCGACAGATACGCAGTATTTT | TRBJ2-3 | - | TRBV5-5 | few
CASSLGLIYEQYF | TGTGCCAGCAGCTTAGGCCTAATCTACGAGCAGTACTTC | TRBJ2-7 | - | TRBV11-1 | few
CASSIVGSGRSNEQFF | TGTGCCAGTAGTATTGTCGGTAGCGGGAGAAGCAATGAGCAGTTCTTC | TRBJ2-1 | TRBD2 | TRBV19 | -
CASSPQGGQEKLFF | TGTGCCAGTAGTCCTCAAGGGGGCCAGGAAAAACTGTTTTTT | TRBJ1-4 | TRBD1 | TRBV19 | few
CASSERGRGEGEQFF | TGTGCCAGCAGTGAACGAGGGAGGGGGGAAGGGGAGCAGTTCTTC | TRBJ2-1 | - | TRBV6-1 | -
CASSGGWSGGATQYF | TGTGCCAGCAGTGGTGGGTGGAGCGGGGGGGCAACGCAGTATTTT | TRBJ2-3 | TRBD2 | TRBV27 | -
CASSNRVGELFF | TGCGCCAGCAGTAACAGGGTCGGGGAGCTGTTTTTT | TRBJ2-2 | - | TRBV10-1 | few
CASSPLSGALHF | TGTGCCAGCTCACCTTTGTCCGGGGCCCTCCACTTT | TRBJ1-6 | - | TRBV18 | few
CASSLEYRGHEQYF | TGTGCCAGCAGCTTAGAGTACAGGGGGCACGAGCAGTACTTC | TRBJ2-7 | TRBD1 | TRBV7-6 | few
CASSLSGGGVHEQYF | TGTGCCAGCAGCTTGTCAGGGGGCGGCGTCCACGAGCAGTACTTC | TRBJ2-7 | TRBD1 | TRBV5-4 | -
CASSFTSGSTGELFF | TGCGCCAGCAGCTTTACTAGCGGGAGCACCGGGGAGCTGTTTTTT | TRBJ2-2 | TRBD2 | TRBV5-1 | -
CAISIAGGPGDTQYF | TGTGCCATCAGTATAGCGGGGGGGCCGGGAGATACGCAGTATTTT | TRBJ2-3 | TRBD2 | TRBV10-3 | few
CASSGRGDLSYEQYF | TGTGCCAGCAGCGGGCGGGGGGACCTCTCCTACGAGCAGTACTTC | TRBJ2-7 | TRBD2 | TRBV5-8 | few
CASSEDRDDGYTF | TGTGCCAGCAGTGAAGACAGGGACGATGGCTACACCTTC | TRBJ1-2 | - | TRBV6-1 | -
CASSQDRGPYEQYF | TGTGCCAGCAGCCAAGACAGGGGCCCCTACGAGCAGTACTTC | TRBJ2-7 | TRBD1 | TRBV7-6 | -
CASSTSGRELREQYF | TGTGCCAGCAGCACTAGCGGGAGGGAACTTCGGGAGCAGTACTTC | TRBJ2-7 | TRBD2 | TRBV5-6 | -
CASVSTVAGELFF | TGCGCCAGCGTCTCGACAGTTGCCGGGGAGCTGTTTTTT | TRBJ2-2 | - | TRBV10-2 | -
CASSPGTSGYEQYF | TGTGCCAGCAGTCCCGGGACTAGCGGCTACGAGCAGTACTTC | TRBJ2-7 | TRBD2 | TRBV6-6 | few
CASSLAPGRGYDGYTF | TGCGCCAGCAGCTTGGCCCCGGGCAGGGGGTACGATGGCTACACCTTC | TRBJ1-2 | TRBD1 | TRBV5-1 | few
CATSRGLAGENEQFF | TGTGCCACCAGCAGAGGTCTAGCGGGAGAGAATGAGCAGTTCTTC | TRBJ2-1 | TRBD2 | TRBV15 | -